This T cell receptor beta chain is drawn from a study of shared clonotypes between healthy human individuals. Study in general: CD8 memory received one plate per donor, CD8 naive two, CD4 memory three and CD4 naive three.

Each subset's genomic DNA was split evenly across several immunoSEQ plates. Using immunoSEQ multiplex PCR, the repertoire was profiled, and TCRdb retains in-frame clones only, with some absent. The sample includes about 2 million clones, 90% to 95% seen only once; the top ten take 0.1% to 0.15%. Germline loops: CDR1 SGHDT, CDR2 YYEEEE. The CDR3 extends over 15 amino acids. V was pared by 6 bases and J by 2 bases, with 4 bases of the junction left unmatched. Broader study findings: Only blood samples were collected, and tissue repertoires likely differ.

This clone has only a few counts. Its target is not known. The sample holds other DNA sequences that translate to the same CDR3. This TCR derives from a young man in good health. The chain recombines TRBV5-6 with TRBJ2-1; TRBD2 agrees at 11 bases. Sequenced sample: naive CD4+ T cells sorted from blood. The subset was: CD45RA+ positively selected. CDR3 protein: CASNEGLAAYNEQFF. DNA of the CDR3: TGTGCCAGCAACGAGGGACTAGCGGCCTACAATGAGCAGTTCTTC.